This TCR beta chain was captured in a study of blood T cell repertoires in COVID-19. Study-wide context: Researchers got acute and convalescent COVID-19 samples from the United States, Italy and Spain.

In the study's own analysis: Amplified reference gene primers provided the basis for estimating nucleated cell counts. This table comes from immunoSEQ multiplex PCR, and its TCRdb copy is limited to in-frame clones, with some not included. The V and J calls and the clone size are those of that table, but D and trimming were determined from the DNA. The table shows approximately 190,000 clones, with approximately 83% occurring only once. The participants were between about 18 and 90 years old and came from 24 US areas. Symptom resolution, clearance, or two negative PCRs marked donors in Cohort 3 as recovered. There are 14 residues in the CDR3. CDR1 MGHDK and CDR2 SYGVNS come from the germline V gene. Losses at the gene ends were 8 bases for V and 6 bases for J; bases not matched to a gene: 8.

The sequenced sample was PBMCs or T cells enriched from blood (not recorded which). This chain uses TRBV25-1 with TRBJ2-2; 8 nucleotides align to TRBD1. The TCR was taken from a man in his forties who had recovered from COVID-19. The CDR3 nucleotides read TGTGCCAGCCGGTCGGACAGGGCCGCCGGGGAGCTGTTTTTT. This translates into CASRSDRAAGELFF.